The 11 T cell receptor beta chains listed next were all sequenced from one sample in a study of identical twins. Each CDR3 protein gets one entry after TCRdb re-called the 5' RACE reads with MiXCR. Seen here are 300,000 to 400,000 distinct CDR3 sequences, roughly 10% observed once, and the top ten hold about 9.1%. The specimen was naive T cells sorted from blood. The receptor set was obtained from a woman between 50 and 59 years old in good health.

The chain has TRBV28 and TRBJ2-1; D assignment may be TRBD1 or TRBD2 (5 bases each). Germline-derived CDR1 and CDR2 are MDHEN and SYDVKM. Trimming took 5 bases from V and 3 from J, leaving 14 bases between them. CDR3 length equals 15 residues. For the CDR3, the DNA is TGTGCCAGCAGTGCCGGGACCCTCCACTACAATGAGCAGTTCTTC. Its protein is CASSAGTLHYNEQFF.

This chain uses TRBV5-1 with TRBJ2-3; D unclear. The germline CDR1 and CDR2 sequences are SGHRS and YFSETQ. The CDR3 has 13 residues. Trimming removed 0 bases at V and 5 bases at J, with 7 bases between. CDR3 coding DNA: TGCGCCAGCAGCTTGGCCGGAGAAGATACGCAGTATTTT. Translation: CASSLAGEDTQYF.

The chain combines TRBV20-1 with TRBJ2-7; TRBD2 matches at 9 bases. The CDR3 totals 17 residues. V shed 0 bases, J shed 2 bases, and the junction held 11 bases outside the gene matches. CDR1 DFQATT and CDR2 SNEGSKA come from the germline V gene (reference sequence). The DNA for the CDR3 is TGCAGTGCTAGAGATGGTAGTAGCGGGAGCTACGCCTACGAGCAGTACTTC. Translating it yields CSARDGSSGSYAYEQYF.

The chain uses TRBV3-1 and TRBJ2-1; D remains ambiguous. The germline V gene has CDR1 LGHDT and CDR2 YNNKEL (reference sequence). Between the trimmed V and J ends, which lost 4 bases and 9 bases, there was a span of 16 bases. The CDR3 is 14 residues long. The CDR3 spells CASSPTLGSTEQFF. The CDR3 nucleotides read TGTGCCAGCAGCCCCACCCTAGGTTCTACTGAGCAGTTCTTC.

The chain couples TRBV20-1 to TRBJ2-1; unclear D gene. V lost 3 bases to trimming and J lost 5 bases, with 14 bases between them. The CDR3 is 14 amino acids. CDR1 is DFQATT and CDR2 is SNEGSKA in the germline V gene (reference sequence). The CDR3 loop reads CSASLGMGNNEQFF. The CDR3 nucleotides are TGCAGTGCTAGCCTGGGGATGGGGAACAATGAGCAGTTCTTC.

Written as DNA, the CDR3 is TGTGCCAGCAGCCTTCAGGTAGCCAAAAACATTCAGTACTTC. As protein: CASSLQVAKNIQYF. The chain joins TRBV11-2 to TRBJ2-4; D uncertain. The germline CDR1 and CDR2 sequences are SGHAT and FQNNGV. Trimming removed 5 bases from V and 0 bases from J, with 8 bases in between. This CDR3 has 14 amino acids. The full variable domain, in which reference TRBV11-2 and TRBJ2-4 provide the parts outside the CDR3, is EAGVAQSPRYKIIEKRQSVAFWCNPISGHATLYWYQQILGQGPKLLIQFQNNGVVDDSQLPKDRFSAERLKGVDSTLKIQPAKLEDSAVYLCASSLQVAKNIQYFGAGTRLSVL.

This chain links TRBV12-3 or TRBV12-4 with TRBJ2-3, with D unclear. This CDR3 has 16 amino acids. Trimming cost V 5 bases and J 2 bases, with 17 bases left between them. The CDR3 sequence: CASSGRSAIPTDTQYF. The CDR3 region has the DNA TGTGCCAGCAGTGGCAGGAGCGCAATTCCCACAGATACGCAGTATTTT.

This clonotype turned up a few times. This rearrangement joins TRBV10-3 to TRBJ2-7; TRBD1 might be the D (5 bases). Between the trimmed V and J ends, which lost 2 bases and 3 bases, there was a span of 11 bases. The CDR3 sequence is 14 residues long. Germline V gives CDR1 ENHRY, CDR2 SYGVKD. Here the CDR3 reads CAISEGGADYEQYF. CDR3 in DNA: TGTGCCATCAGTGAGGGTGGGGCCGACTACGAGCAGTACTTC.

The rearrangement joins TRBV15 to TRBJ2-7, with D possibly matching TRBD1 (5 bases). There are 15 residues in the CDR3. V lost 1 base, J lost 0 bases, and 10 bases lay in between. Looked up from germline, CDR1 is LNHNV and CDR2 is YYDKDF (reference sequence). The CDR3 DNA reads TGTGCCACCAGCAGAGTTGGGGCACGCTCCTACGAGCAGTACTTC. Its translation is CATSRVGARSYEQYF.

This clonotype was picked up many times. The chain couples TRBV5-1 to TRBJ2-4; D gene unclear. This CDR3 is 12 amino acids long. CDR1 is SGHRS and CDR2 is YFSETQ in the germline V gene. The V end was cut by 4 bases, the J end by 8 bases, with 10 bases between. The CDR3 sequence is CASSAEADIQYF. In nucleotides, the CDR3 is TGCGCCAGCAGCGCCGAGGCGGACATTCAGTACTTC.

This clonotype was observed a few times. V and J are TRBV24-1 and TRBJ2-1; TRBD2 matches 10 bases. CDR3 length equals 15 residues. The ends lost 0 bases at V and 7 bases at J; junction bases unmatched: 2. Per the germline V gene, CDR1 is KGHDR and CDR2 is SFDVKD. The chain's CDR3 is CATSDLGLAENEQFF. The DNA of the CDR3 is TGTGCCACCAGTGATTTGGGACTAGCGGAAAATGAGCAGTTCTTC.